A single sample gave rise to the 7 T cell receptor beta chains below, sequenced in a study of CD8 T cells in ankylosing spondylitis. TCRdb recomputed calls from the 5' RACE reads with MiXCR, one row per CDR3 protein. The table has 150,000 to 200,000 distinct CDR3 sequences, about 16% seen once; the top ten hold about 8%. The sample comprised blood, either unsorted or a sorted T cell fraction (not recorded which). These receptors were obtained from a male donor with ankylosing spondylitis or in good health (not recorded which).

This clonotype was counted at least ten times. The chain joins TRBV5-1 to TRBJ2-3, with 13 positions matching TRBD2. The V gene's germline CDR1 is SGHRS and CDR2 YFSETQ. The CDR3 spans 15 residues. V shed 0 bases, J shed 5 bases, and the junction held 0 bases outside the gene matches. Here the CDR3 DNA reads TGCGCCAGCAGCTTGGGACTAGCGGGAGGAGATACGCAGTATTTT. It yields the protein CASSLGLAGGDTQYF. The variable domain in full, completed from reference TRBV5-1 and TRBJ2-3, reads KAGVTQTPRYLIKTRGQQVTLSCSPISGHRSVSWYQQTPGQGLQFLFEYFSETQRNKGNFPGRFSGRQFSNSRSEMNVSTLELGDSALYLCASSLGLAGGDTQYFGPGTRLTVL.

This clonotype has only a few counts. This chain connects TRBV6-5 to TRBJ2-7; TRBD1 is a possible D gene (5 bases). Germline CDR1 reads MNHEY; CDR2 reads SVGAGI. V was pared by 0 bases and J by 5 bases, with 11 bases between. This CDR3 has 14 residues. CDR3 residues: CASSYSKGIDEQYF. DNA of the CDR3: TGTGCCAGCAGTTACTCAAAGGGGATCGACGAGCAGTACTTC.

This clonotype was seen at least ten times. This chain joins TRBV20-1 and TRBJ1-2; D not certain. V was pared by 7 bases and J by 6 bases, with 9 bases between. The germline V gene has CDR1 DFQATT and CDR2 SNEGSKA (reference sequence). The CDR3 is made up of 10 amino acids. CDR3 nucleotide sequence: TGCAGTGGTCTCCCGGATGGCTACACCTTC. Translation gives CSGLPDGYTF.

Comments on this clonotype: One end of the junction is discordant with germline, which a read error may explain. This chain connects TRBV28 to TRBJ2-7; TRBD1 matches at 7 bases. The V gene's germline CDR1 is MDHEN and CDR2 SYDVKM. The CDR3 extends over 11 amino acids. CDR3 residues: CASRTGTEDHF. For the CDR3, the DNA is TGTGCCAGCAGGACCGGGACAGAGGACCACTTC. Complete variable domain (other parts from reference TRBV28 and TRBJ2-7): DVKVTQSSRYLVKRTGEKVFLECVQDMDHENMFWYRQDPGLGLRLIYFSYDVKMKEKGDIPEGYSVSREKKERFSLILESASTNQTSMYLCASRTGTEDHFGPGTRLTVT.

The V and J genes are TRBV20-1 and TRBJ2-5; TRBD2 agrees at 9 bases. Germline V lookup: CDR1 DFQATT, CDR2 SNEGSKA (reference sequence). The ends lost 6 bases at V and 3 bases at J; junction bases unmatched: 5. This CDR3 spans 13 amino acids. The CDR3: CSADLAGKETQYF. CDR3 nucleotide sequence: TGCAGTGCGGACCTAGCGGGGAAAGAGACCCAGTACTTC.

The chain couples TRBV28 to TRBJ2-7, with D perhaps TRBD1 or TRBD2 (5 bases each). Germline-derived CDR1 and CDR2 are MDHEN and SYDVKM. V was trimmed by 6 bases and J by 0 bases, leaving 21 bases between them. The CDR3 contains 17 residues. CDR3 sequence reads: CASSQLSGTLSSYEQYF. CDR3 in DNA: TGTGCCAGCAGCCAACTGTCCGGGACCCTGAGCTCCTACGAGCAGTACTTC.

This clonotype was recorded at least ten times. The gene calls are TRBV10-3 and TRBJ2-7; a weak D match, TRBD2 (6 bases). This CDR3 is built from 13 residues. Trimming took 4 bases from V and 3 from J, leaving 10 bases between them. Germline values: CDR1 ENHRY, CDR2 SYGVKD. The CDR3 spells CAISVGGNYEQYF. The CDR3 DNA reads as TGTGCCATCAGTGTCGGAGGGAACTACGAGCAGTACTTC.